The 22 T cell receptor beta chains listed next were all sequenced from one sample in a study of CXCR3-negative and CXCR3-positive naive CD8 T cells. TRB cDNA was prepared as libraries by UMI-labeled 5' RACE. TCRdb re-analyzed the 5' RACE reads; it lists each CDR3 protein once, without DNA. This repertoire comprises around 120,000 distinct CDR3 sequences; its ten largest clones make up 0.59%. Study-level findings and limits: Naive cells positive for CXCR3 carried more hydrophobic TRB CDR3s than CXCR3-negative ones.

These receptors have no identified antigens. The sequenced sample was naive CXCR3+ CD8+ T cells from blood. Noted subset: CD45RO-CCR7+CD27+CD95- naive CD8+ T cells expressing CXCR3 (TNR3+). These receptors all come from a human donor in good health. Some clones in this sample may be carry-over from other donors' samples.

The rearrangement links TRBV20-1 to TRBJ2-1; the D call from TCRdb, TRBD1, cannot be confirmed without DNA. CDR1 and CDR2 from the germline V gene are DFQATT and SNEGSKA (reference sequence). The CDR3 sequence is 11 residues long. This chain's CDR3 is CSAAWGIEQFF.

The chain's CDR3 is CAISDGVNTEAFF. This chain uses TRBV10-3 with TRBJ1-1. This CDR3 contains 13 residues. Germline V gene sequence: CDR1 ENHRY, CDR2 SYGVKD.

The genes are TRBV30 and TRBJ2-7. CDR1 and CDR2 from the germline V gene are GTSNPN and SVGIG (reference sequence). The CDR3 runs to 13 residues. The CDR3 sequence: CACSGESPYEQYF. The full variable domain, completed using reference TRBV30 and TRBJ2-7, is SQTIHQWPATLVQPVGSPLSLECTVEGTSNPNLYWYRQAAGRGLQLLFYSVGIGQISSEVPQNLSASRPQDRQFILSSKKLLLSDSGFYLCACSGESPYEQYFGPGTRLTVT.

This chain links TRBV7-9 with TRBJ2-7; TCRdb picks TRBD1, but there is no DNA to check that call. Germline CDR1 is SEHNR and CDR2 is FQNEAQ (reference sequence). CDR3 length: 15 residues. The CDR3 sequence: CASSFAGTELDEQYF.

This chain connects TRBV7-2 to TRBJ2-1; TCRdb returns TRBD1, unconfirmable since there is no DNA. CDR1 is SGHTA, CDR2 FQGNSA, per germline. This CDR3 spans 18 amino acids. The CDR3 loop reads CASSPTHLRGLPYNEQFF.

The V call is TRBV7-9, the J call TRBJ2-7; the D call of TRBD2 rests on TCRdb alone, since no DNA is present to check it. CDR3 length: 20 residues. Germline V CDR1 and CDR2: SEHNR, FQNEAQ (reference sequence). CDR3 loop: CASSDLLARELSIIGYEQYF.

The gene calls are TRBV5-1 and TRBJ2-6; TCRdb designates TRBD1, a call that cannot be tested without DNA. CDR1 is SGHRS, CDR2 YFSETQ, per germline. This CDR3 is built from 18 residues. This CDR3 reads CASRPRVGAVSGANVLTF.

This sequence joins TRBV11-2 and TRBJ2-7; without DNA, the TCRdb call of TRBD1 cannot be checked. This CDR3 contains 15 residues. The V gene's germline CDR1 is SGHAT and CDR2 FQNNGV. CDR3 loop: CASSPEYPGSYEKYF. The variable domain in full, with the rest retrieved from reference TRBV11-2 and TRBJ2-7, is EAGVAQSPRYKIIEKRQSVAFWCNPISGHATLYWYQQILGQGPKLLIQFQNNGVVDDSQLPKDRFSAERLKGVDSTLKIQPAKLEDSAVYLCASSPEYPGSYEKYFGPGTRLTVT.

The rearrangement links TRBV6-2 or TRBV6-3 to TRBJ2-2; without DNA, the TCRdb call of TRBD1 cannot be checked. The CDR3 has 15 residues. CDR1 and CDR2 (germline): MNHEY, SVGEGT. CDR3 amino acids: CASRPQGAVTGELFF.

The chain joins TRBV21-1 to TRBJ1-3. TRBV21-1 is listed as a pseudogene. The CDR3 runs to 15 residues. The CDR3 spells CASSHQDSSGNTIYF.

The chain couples TRBV20-1 to TRBJ2-7. CDR1 DFQATT and CDR2 SNEGSKA come from the germline V gene (reference sequence). CDR3 length equals 16 residues. This chain's CDR3 is CSARDRGAGDPYEQYF.

The chain links TRBV7-9 to TRBJ1-1; there is no DNA to check the TCRdb D call of TRBD1. Germline V lookup: CDR1 SEHNR, CDR2 FQNEAQ (reference sequence). This CDR3 is 13 amino acids long. Here the CDR3 reads CASSPPSHTEAFF.

The chain combines TRBV11-2 with TRBJ2-5; the TCRdb call, TRBD2, lacks DNA for checking. Germline CDR1 reads SGHAT; CDR2 reads FQNNGV. This CDR3 is built from 18 residues. CDR3 sequence reads: CASSLDTAGGPFQETQYF. Looking up the rest from reference TRBV11-2 and TRBJ2-5 gives the full variable domain: EAGVAQSPRYKIIEKRQSVAFWCNPISGHATLYWYQQILGQGPKLLIQFQNNGVVDDSQLPKDRFSAERLKGVDSTLKIQPAKLEDSAVYLCASSLDTAGGPFQETQYFGPGTRLLVL.

V gene TRBV15 combines with J gene TRBJ2-1; as DNA is missing, the TRBD1 call by TCRdb cannot be tested. The V gene's germline CDR1 is LNHNV and CDR2 YYDKDF (reference sequence). This CDR3 region has 14 residues. CDR3: CATLPDRAYNEQFF.

This sequence joins TRBV25-1 and TRBJ2-1; TCRdb picks TRBD1, but there is no DNA to check that call. The length of the CDR3 is 13 residues. Germline V gives CDR1 MGHDK, CDR2 SYGVNS. The CDR3 loop reads CATREGEGNEQFF. Drawing the rest from reference TRBV25-1 and TRBJ2-1, the complete variable domain is EADIYQTPRYLVIGTGKKITLECSQTMGHDKMYWYQQDPGMELHLIHYSYGVNSTEKGDLSSESTVSRIRTEHFPLTLESARPSHTSQYLCATREGEGNEQFFGPGTRLTVL.

The V call is TRBV28, the J call TRBJ2-2; the TRBD1 assignment by TCRdb is unverifiable without DNA. The CDR3 covers 13 residues. Looked up from germline, CDR1 is MDHEN and CDR2 is SYDVKM. The CDR3 sequence: CASSLGVGGELFF.

The CDR3 loop reads CATSRGDRLVGELFF. V is TRBV15 and J is TRBJ2-2. Germline CDR1 reads LNHNV; CDR2 reads YYDKDF (reference sequence). The CDR3 spans 15 residues.

The genes are TRBV7-9 and TRBJ2-5. The germline CDR1 and CDR2 sequences are SEHNR and FQNEAQ (reference sequence). The CDR3 totals 13 residues. Here the CDR3 reads CASSFKWMETQYF.

The rearrangement uses TRBV11-2 and TRBJ2-1; absent DNA, TCRdb's TRBD1 call cannot be checked. CDR3 length equals 16 residues. The germline gives CDR1 SGHAT, CDR2 FQNNGV. The chain's CDR3 is CASSWAGADAGNEQFF.

The chain's CDR3 is CASSHRTSGAKNIQYF. The V gene is TRBV28, the J gene TRBJ2-4; TCRdb selects TRBD2, and the lack of DNA leaves this call unchecked. CDR3 length: 16 amino acids. Germline CDR1 is MDHEN and CDR2 is SYDVKM.

The chain recombines TRBV4-3 with TRBJ1-1; TCRdb reports TRBD1, a call that lacks DNA to check it against. The germline V gene has CDR1 LGHNA and CDR2 YSLEER. This CDR3 is built from 19 residues. The CDR3 spells CASSPTFGKRDGGATEAFF.

The gene calls are TRBV12-3 or TRBV12-4 and TRBJ1-2; the TRBD1 assignment by TCRdb is unverifiable without DNA. The CDR3 has 13 amino acids. The CDR3 spells CASSSSGDYGYTF.